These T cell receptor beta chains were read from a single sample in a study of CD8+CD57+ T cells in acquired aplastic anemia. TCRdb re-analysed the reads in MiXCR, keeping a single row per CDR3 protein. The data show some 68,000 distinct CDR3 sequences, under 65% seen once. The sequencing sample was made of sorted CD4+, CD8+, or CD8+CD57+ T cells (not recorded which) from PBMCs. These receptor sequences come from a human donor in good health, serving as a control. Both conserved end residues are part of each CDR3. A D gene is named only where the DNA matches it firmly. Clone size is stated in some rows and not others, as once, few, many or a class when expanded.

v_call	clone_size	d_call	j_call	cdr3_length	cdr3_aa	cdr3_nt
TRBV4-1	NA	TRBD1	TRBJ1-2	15	CASSPQTGANYGYTF	TGCGCCAGCAGCCCACAGACAGGGGCCAACTATGGCTACACCTTC
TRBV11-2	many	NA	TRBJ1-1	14	CASSLEGLNTEAFF	TGTGCCAGCAGCTTGGAGGGTTTAAACACTGAAGCTTTCTTT
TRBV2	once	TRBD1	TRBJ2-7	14	CASSDRGRSYEQYF	TGTGCCAGCAGTGACAGGGGGAGATCCTACGAGCAGTACTTC
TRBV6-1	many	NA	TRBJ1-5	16	CASSEEAGNGNQPQHF	TGTGCCAGCAGTGAAGAGGCGGGGAATGGCAATCAGCCCCAGCATTTT
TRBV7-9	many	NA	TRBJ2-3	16	CASSLKRSGSTDTQYF	TGTGCCAGCAGCTTAAAGAGAAGCGGGAGCACAGATACGCAGTATTTT
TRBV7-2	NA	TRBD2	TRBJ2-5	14	CASSLGTSGGNQYF	TGTGCCAGCAGCTTAGGGACTAGCGGGGGGAACCAGTACTTC
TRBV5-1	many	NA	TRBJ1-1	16	CASSWPRGTGNTEAFF	TGCGCCAGCAGCTGGCCCAGGGGTACGGGGAACACTGAAGCTTTCTTT
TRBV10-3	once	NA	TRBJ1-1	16	CAISPSLGMGNTEAFF	TGTGCCATCAGCCCCAGCCTAGGTATGGGAAACACTGAAGCTTTCTTT
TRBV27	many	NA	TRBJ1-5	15	CASRPRGGGRQPQHF	TGTGCCAGCAGACCCCGCGGGGGCGGCCGTCAGCCCCAGCATTTT
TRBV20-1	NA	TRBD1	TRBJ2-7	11	CSAKTGDGQYF	TGCAGTGCCAAGACAGGGGACGGGCAGTACTTC
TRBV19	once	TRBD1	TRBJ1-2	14	CASSIGTGASGYTF	TGTGCCAGTAGTATAGGGACAGGGGCGTCAGGCTACACCTTC
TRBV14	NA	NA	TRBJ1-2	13	CASSQYAGYGYTF	TGTGCCAGCAGCCAATATGCAGGCTATGGCTACACCTTC
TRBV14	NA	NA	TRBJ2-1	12	CASSRKVHEQFF	TGTGCCAGCAGCCGTAAGGTCCATGAGCAGTTCTTC
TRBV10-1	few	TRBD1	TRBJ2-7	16	CASSESRTGGTYEQYF	TGCGCCAGCAGTGAGTCCAGGACAGGGGGAACCTACGAGCAGTACTTC
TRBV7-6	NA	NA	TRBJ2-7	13	CASSKPGSWEQYF	TGTGCCAGCAGCAAACCGGGCTCCTGGGAGCAGTACTTC